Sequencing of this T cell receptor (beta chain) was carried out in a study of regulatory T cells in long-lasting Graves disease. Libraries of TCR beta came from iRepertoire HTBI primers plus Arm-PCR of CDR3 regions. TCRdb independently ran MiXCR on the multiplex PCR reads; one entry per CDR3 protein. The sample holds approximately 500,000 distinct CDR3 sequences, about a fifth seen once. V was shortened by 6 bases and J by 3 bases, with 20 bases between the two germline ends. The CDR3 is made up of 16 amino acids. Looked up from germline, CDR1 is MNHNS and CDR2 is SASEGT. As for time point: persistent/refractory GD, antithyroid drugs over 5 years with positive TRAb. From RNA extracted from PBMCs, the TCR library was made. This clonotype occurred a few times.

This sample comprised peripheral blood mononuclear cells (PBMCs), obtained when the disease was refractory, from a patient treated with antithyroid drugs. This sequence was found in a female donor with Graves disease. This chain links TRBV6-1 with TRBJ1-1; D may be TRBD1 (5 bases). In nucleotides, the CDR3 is TGTGCCAGCAGCCCAAGGGGAGGTCCGGCACACACTGAAGCTTTCTTT. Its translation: CASSPRGGPAHTEAFF.